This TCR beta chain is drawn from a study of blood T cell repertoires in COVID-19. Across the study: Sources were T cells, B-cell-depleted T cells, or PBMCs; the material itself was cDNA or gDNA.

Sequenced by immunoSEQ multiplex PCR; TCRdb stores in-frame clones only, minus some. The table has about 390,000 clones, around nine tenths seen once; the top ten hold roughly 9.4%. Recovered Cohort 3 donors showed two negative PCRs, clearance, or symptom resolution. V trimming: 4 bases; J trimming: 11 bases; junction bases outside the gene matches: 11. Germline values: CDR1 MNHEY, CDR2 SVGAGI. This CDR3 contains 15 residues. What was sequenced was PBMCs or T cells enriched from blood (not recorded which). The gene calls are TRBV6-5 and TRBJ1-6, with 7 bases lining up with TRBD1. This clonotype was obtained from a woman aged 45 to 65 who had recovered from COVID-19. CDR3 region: CASSSTQGLSAPLHF. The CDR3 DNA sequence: TGTGCCAGCAGTTCAACACAGGGGTTATCGGCACCCCTCCACTTT.